This is a list of T cell receptor beta chains from one sample in a study of T cell repertoires in cytomegalovirus infection. Their specific antigens are unknown. Each CDR3 protein is one row after TCRdb ran MiXCR on the reads. This sample yields about half a million distinct CDR3 sequences, of which approximately 40% are seen a single time; about 41% belongs to the top ten. Sequenced here: cultured PBMCs, sampled from culture after CMV antigen stimulation. The receptors stem from a human donor in good health (CMV status not recorded). Some clones in this sample may be carry-over from other donors' samples. The conserved cysteine and the conserved F or W are not part of the CDR3 here. Fields, in order: V gene, J gene, CDR3 protein.

TRBV7-2	TRBJ2-1	ASSPTLGGDEQF
TRBV4-1	TRBJ1-2	ASSLTGVWYGYT
TRBV5-8	TRBJ1-3	ASSWESGQAFGTAIY
TRBV27	TRBJ1-2	ASSLRDRGRPYGYT
TRBV4-1	TRBJ2-1	ASSQGYGTPKLS
TRBV7-4	TRBJ1-1	ASSLGGVREAF
TRBV4-2	TRBJ2-3	ASSRGTDVADTQY
TRBV7-6	TRBJ2-1	ASSPRGAGARAEQF
TRBV5-4	TRBJ2-3	ASSSGQDGTDTQY
TRBV12-3/TRBV12-4	TRBJ1-2	ASSAPVGWGYT
TRBV15	TRBJ2-7	ATSRDYRYEQY
TRBV6-2/TRBV6-3	TRBJ2-3	ASHGDRRQY
TRBV5-6	TRBJ2-1	ATETGLYNEQF
TRBV20-1	TRBJ2-4	SAGTGTPEDIQY
TRBV6-2/TRBV6-3	TRBJ2-1	ASSYRGRAGLYNEQF
TRBV5-1	TRBJ2-1	ASSLVASTYNEQF
TRBV6-6	TRBJ1-2	ASSYPARVEDGYT
TRBV7-6	TRBJ2-5	ASSLESVWRGDETQY